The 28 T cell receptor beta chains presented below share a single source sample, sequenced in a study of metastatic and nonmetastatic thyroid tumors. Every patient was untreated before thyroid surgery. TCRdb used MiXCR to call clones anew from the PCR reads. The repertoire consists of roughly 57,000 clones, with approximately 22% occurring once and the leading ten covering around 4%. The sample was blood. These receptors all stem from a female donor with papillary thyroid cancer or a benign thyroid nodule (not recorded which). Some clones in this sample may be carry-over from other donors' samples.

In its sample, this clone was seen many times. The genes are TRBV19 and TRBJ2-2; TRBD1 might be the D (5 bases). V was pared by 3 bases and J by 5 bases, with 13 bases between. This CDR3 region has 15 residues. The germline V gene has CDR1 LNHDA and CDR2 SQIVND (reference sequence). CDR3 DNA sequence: TGTGCCAGTAGTATGGGGCAGGGTACGACCGGGGAGCTGTTTTTT. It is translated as CASSMGQGTTGELFF.

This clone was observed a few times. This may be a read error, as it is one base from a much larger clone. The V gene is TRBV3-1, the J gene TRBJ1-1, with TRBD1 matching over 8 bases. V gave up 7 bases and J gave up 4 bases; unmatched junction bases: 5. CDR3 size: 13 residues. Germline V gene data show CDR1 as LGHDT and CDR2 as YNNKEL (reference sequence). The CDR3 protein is CASITTGGTEAFF. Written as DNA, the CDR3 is TGTGCCAGCATCACAACAGGGGGCACTGAAGCTTTCTTT.

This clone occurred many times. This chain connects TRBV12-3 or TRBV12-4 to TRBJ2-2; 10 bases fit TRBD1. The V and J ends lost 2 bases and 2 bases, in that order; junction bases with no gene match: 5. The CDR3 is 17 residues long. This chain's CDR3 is CASSLWTGGTNTGELFF. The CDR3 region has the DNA TGTGCCAGCAGTTTATGGACAGGGGGGACTAACACCGGGGAGCTGTTTTTT.

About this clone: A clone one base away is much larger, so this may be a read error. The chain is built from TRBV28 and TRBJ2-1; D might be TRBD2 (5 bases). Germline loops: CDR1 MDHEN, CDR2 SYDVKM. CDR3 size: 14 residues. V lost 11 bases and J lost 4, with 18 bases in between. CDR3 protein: CAGRAVVGYNEQFF. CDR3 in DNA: TGTGCCGGGAGAGCGGTAGTGGGTTACAATGAGCAGTTCTTC.

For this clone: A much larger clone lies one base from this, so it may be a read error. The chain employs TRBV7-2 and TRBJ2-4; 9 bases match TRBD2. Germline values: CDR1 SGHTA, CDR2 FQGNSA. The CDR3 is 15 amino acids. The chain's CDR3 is CASSPSREGQNIKYF. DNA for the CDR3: TGTGCCAGCAGCCCCTCGCGGGAGGGTCAAAACATTAAGTACTTC. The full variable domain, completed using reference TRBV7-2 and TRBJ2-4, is GAGVSQSPSNKVTEKGKDVELRCDPISGHTALYWYRQSLGQGLEFLIYFQGNSAPDKSGLPSDRFSAERTGGSVSTLTIQRTQQEDSAVYLCASSPSREGQNIKYFGAGTRLSVL.

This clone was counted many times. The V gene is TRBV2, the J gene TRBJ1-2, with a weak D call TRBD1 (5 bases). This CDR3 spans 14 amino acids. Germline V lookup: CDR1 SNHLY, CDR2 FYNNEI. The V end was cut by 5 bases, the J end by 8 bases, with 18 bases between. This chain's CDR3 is CASSILTGSGGYTF. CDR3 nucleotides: TGTGCCAGCAGTATACTTACAGGTTCTGGCGGCTACACCTTC.

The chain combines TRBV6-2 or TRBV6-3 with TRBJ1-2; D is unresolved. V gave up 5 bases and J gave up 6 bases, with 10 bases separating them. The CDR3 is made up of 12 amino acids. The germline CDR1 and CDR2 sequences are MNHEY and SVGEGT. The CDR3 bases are TGTGCCAGCAGTCCAGGTAGCAATGGCTACACCTTC. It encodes CASSPGSNGYTF.

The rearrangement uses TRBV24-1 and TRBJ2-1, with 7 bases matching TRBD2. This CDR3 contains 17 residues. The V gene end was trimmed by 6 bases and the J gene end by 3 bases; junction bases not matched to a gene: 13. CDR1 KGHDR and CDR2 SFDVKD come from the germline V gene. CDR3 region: CATSYPGMRESYNEQFF. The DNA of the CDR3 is TGTGCCACCAGTTATCCTGGGATGCGGGAGAGCTACAATGAGCAGTTCTTC.

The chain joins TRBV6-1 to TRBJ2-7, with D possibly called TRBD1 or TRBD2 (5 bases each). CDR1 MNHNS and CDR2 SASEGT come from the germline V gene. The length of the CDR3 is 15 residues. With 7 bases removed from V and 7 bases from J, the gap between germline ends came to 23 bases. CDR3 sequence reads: CASIDWTLMSGEQYF. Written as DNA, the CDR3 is TGTGCCAGCATAGATTGGACATTGATGTCGGGGGAGCAGTACTTC.

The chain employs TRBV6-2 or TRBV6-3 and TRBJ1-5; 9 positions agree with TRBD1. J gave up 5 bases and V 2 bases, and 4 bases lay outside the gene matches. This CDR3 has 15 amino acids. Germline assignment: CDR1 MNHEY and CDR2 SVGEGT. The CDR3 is CASSYGDRAHQPQHF. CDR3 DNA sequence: TGTGCCAGCAGTTACGGGGACAGGGCGCATCAGCCCCAGCATTTT.

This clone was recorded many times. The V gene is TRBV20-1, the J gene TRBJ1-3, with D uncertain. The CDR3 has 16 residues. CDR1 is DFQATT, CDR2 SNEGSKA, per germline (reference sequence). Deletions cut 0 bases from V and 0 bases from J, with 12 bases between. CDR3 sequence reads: CSARDSRASSGNTIYF. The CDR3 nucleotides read TGCAGTGCTAGAGATTCAAGAGCTAGCTCTGGAAACACCATATATTTT.

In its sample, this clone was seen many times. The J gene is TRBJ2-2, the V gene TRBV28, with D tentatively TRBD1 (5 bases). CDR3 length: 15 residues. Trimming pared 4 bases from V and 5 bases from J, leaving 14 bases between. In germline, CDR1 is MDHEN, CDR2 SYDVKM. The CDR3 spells CASSSAQGYTGELFF. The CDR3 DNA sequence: TGTGCCAGCAGTTCCGCTCAGGGATATACCGGGGAGCTGTTTTTT.

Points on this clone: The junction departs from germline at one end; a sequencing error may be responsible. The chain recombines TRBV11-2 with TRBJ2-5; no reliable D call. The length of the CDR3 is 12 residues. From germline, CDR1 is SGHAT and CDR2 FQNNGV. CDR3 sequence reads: CARSLSPETQYF. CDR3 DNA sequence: TGTGCCCGCAGCCTTTCCCCAGAGACCCAGTACTTC.

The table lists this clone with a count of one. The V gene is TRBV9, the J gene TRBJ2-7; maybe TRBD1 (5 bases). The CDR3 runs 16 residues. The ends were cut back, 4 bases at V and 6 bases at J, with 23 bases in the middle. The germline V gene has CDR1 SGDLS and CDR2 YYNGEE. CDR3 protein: CASSFLWTWTLGEQYF. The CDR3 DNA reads TGTGCCAGCAGCTTCCTATGGACATGGACCTTAGGCGAGCAGTACTTC.

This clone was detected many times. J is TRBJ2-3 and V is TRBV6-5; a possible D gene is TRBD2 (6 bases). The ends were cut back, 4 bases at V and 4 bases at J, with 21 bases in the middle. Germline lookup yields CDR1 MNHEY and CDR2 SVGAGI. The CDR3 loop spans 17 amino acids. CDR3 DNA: TGTGCCAGCAGTTCTCCCGGGACTGGAAGGTCGGCAGATACGCAGTATTTT. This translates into CASSSPGTGRSADTQYF.

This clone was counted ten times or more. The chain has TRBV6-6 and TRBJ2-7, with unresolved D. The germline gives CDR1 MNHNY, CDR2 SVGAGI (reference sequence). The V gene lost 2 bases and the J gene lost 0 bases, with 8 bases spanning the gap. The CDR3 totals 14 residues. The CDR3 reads CASSYGGVSYEQYF. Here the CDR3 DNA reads TGTGCCAGCAGTTACGGCGGAGTCTCCTACGAGCAGTACTTC.

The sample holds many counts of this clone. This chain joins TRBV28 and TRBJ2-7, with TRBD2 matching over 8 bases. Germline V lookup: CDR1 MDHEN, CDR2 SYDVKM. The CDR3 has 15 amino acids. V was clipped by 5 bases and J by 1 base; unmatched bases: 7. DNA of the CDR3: TGTGCCAGCAGTCAAGGACTAGCCCAATCCTACGAGCAGTACTTC. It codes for CASSQGLAQSYEQYF.

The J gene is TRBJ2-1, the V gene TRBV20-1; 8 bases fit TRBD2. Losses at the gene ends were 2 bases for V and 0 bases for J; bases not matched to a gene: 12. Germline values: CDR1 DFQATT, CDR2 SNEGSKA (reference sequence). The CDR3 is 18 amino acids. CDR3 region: CSARQSRVSGNSYNEQFF. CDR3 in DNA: TGCAGTGCTAGACAATCGCGTGTTAGCGGGAACTCCTACAATGAGCAGTTCTTC.

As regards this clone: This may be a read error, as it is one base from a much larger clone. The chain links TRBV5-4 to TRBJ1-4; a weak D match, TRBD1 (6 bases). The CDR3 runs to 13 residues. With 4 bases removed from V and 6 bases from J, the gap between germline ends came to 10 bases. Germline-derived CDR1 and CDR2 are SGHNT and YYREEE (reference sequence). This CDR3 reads CASSARTDEKLFF. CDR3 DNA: TGTGCCAGCAGCGCCCGGACAGATGAAAAACTGTTTTTT.

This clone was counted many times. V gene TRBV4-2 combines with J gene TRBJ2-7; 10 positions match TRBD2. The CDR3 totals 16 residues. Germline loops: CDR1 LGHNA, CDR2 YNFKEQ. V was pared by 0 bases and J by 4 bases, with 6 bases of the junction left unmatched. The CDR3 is CASSQDFSSGSYEQYF. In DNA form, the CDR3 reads TGTGCCAGCAGCCAAGATTTTTCTAGCGGGAGTTACGAGCAGTACTTC.

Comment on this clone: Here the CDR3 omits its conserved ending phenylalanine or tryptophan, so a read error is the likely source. CDR3 sequence reads: CAISAVTSVHEQYL. CDR3 nucleotides: TGTGCCATCAGCGCCGTGACTAGCGTCCACGAGCAGTACTTG. The chain is built from TRBV10-3 and TRBJ2-7, with 8 bases aligning to TRBD2. With V trimmed by 6 bases and J by 5 bases, 9 bases remained unmatched. The germline gives CDR1 ENHRY, CDR2 SYGVKD. The CDR3 spans 14 residues.

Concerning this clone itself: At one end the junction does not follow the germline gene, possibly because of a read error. The chain's CDR3 is CASSFCGNYELYF. CDR3 in DNA: TGCGCCAGCAGTTTCTGCGGGAACTACGAGCTGTACTTC. V gene TRBV10-2 combines with J gene TRBJ2-7; D possibly corresponds to TRBD2 (6 bases). Germline V gives CDR1 WSHSY, CDR2 SAAADI. The CDR3 sequence is 13 residues long.

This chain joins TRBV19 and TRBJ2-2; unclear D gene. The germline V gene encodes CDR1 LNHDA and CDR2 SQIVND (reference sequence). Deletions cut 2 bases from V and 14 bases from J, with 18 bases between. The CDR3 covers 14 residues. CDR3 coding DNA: TGTGCCAGTAGTATATGTCGGAACACCGGTGATCTGTTTTTT. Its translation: CASSICRNTGDLFF.

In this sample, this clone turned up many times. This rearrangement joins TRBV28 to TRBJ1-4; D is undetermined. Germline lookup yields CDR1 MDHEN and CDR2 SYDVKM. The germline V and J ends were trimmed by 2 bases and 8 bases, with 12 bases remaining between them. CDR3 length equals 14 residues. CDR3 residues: CASSLENPGEKLFF. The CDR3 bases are TGTGCCAGCAGTTTAGAGAACCCGGGGGAAAAACTGTTTTTT. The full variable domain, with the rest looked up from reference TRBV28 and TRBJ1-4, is DVKVTQSSRYLVKRTGEKVFLECVQDMDHENMFWYRQDPGLGLRLIYFSYDVKMKEKGDIPEGYSVSREKKERFSLILESASTNQTSMYLCASSLENPGEKLFFGSGTQLSVL.

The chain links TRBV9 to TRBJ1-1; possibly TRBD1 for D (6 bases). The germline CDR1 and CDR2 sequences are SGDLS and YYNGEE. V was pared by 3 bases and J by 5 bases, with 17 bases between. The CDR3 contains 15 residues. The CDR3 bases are TGTGCCAGCAGCGCCGCGGGGGGGCCGGGTACTGAAGCTTTCTTT. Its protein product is CASSAAGGPGTEAFF.

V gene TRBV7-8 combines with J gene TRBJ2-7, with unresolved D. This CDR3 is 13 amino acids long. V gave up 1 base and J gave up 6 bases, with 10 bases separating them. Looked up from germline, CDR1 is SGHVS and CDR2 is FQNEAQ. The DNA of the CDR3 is TGTGCCAGCAGCTTAGGTCGAGAACTCGAGCAGTACTTC. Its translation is CASSLGRELEQYF.

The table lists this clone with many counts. Written as DNA, the CDR3 is TGTGCCAGCAGCTTAGGCGACAGGATTGACACAGATACGCAGTATTTT. Its protein product is CASSLGDRIDTDTQYF. V usage is TRBV11-3 and J usage is TRBJ2-3; D may be TRBD1 (6 bases). The CDR3 contains 16 residues. The ends were cut back, 1 base at V and 2 bases at J, with 13 bases in the middle. Germline V gene data show CDR1 as SGHNT and CDR2 as YENEEA.

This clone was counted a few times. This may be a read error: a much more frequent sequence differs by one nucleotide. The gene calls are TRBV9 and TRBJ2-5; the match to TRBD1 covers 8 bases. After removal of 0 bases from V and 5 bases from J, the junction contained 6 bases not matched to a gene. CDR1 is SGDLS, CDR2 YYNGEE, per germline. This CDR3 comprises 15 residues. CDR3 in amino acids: CASSVVAGGRETQYF. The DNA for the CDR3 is TGTGCCAGCAGCGTAGTAGCAGGGGGCCGGGAGACCCAGTACTTC. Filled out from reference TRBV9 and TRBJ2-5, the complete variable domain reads DSGVTQTPKHLITATGQRVTLRCSPRSGDLSVYWYQQSLDQGLQFLIQYYNGEERAKGNILERFSAQQFPDLHSELNLSSLELGDSALYFCASSVVAGGRETQYFGPGTRLLVL.